This record concerns one T cell receptor (beta chain) sequence. Libraries were prepared by immunoSEQ multiplex PCR; TCRdb keeps only in-frame clonotypes and omits some of them. The top ten clones hold about 0.39% of a sample with 2,500,000 or so clones, roughly 93% of them seen once. Germline V gene data show CDR1 as LNHDA and CDR2 as SQIVND (reference sequence). CDR3 length: 18 residues. Germline trimming cut 9 bases from V and 6 bases from J; bases unmatched to any gene: 18. This sample was included in a study of shared clonotypes between healthy human individuals. What was sequenced was naive CD4+ T cells from PBMCs. Documented subset: CD45RA+ positively selected. The origin of this receptor is a man younger than 30 in good health. Some clones in this sample may be carry-over from other donors' samples. This chain connects TRBV19 to TRBJ1-5; 12 bases match TRBD1. CDR3 residues: CASASVREGQGAGQPQHF. The CDR3 DNA reads TGTGCCAGCGCCTCGGTCAGGGAGGGACAGGGGGCGGGTCAGCCCCAGCATTTT. Together with reference TRBV19 and TRBJ1-5, the CDR3 gives the full variable domain: DGGITQSPKYLFRKEGQNVTLSCEQNLNHDAMYWYRQDPGQGLRLIYYSQIVNDFQKGDIAEGYSVSREKKESFPLTVTSAQKNPTAFYLCASASVREGQGAGQPQHFGDGTRLSIL.